The following is a T cell receptor beta chain sequence with its context. V lost 3 bases to trimming and J lost 5 bases; unmatched junction nucleotides: 5. Germline V lookup: CDR1 LGHDT, CDR2 YNNKEL (reference sequence). The CDR3 is made up of 16 amino acids. Sequencing used immunoSEQ multiplex PCR; TCRdb keeps in-frame clones, though not all of them. The sample has approximately 480,000 clones, around 85% seen once. Sample treatment: roughly 19 received Ad26.COV2.S at low or high dose, single or two shots; about 5 received placebo; per-sample allocation not given. Specimen acquisition occurred on day 63 following the initial vaccine or placebo injection. This sample is part of a study of Ad26.COV2.S vaccination and SARS-CoV-2 variants. Across the study: Once, or twice with 56 days between doses, Ad26.COV2.S was given intramuscularly.

This chain connects TRBV3-1 (or the pseudogene TRBV3-2) to TRBJ2-2, with 11 bases lining up with TRBD1. The material was peripheral blood, obtained in a trial of Ad26.COV2.S vaccine versus placebo. This clonotype was obtained from a person aged 18-65 years who received the Ad26.COV2.S COVID-19 vaccine or a placebo. For the CDR3, the DNA is TGTGCCAGCAGCCACTACGGGACAGGGGGTACCGGGGAGCTGTTTTTT. The encoded protein is CASSHYGTGGTGELFF.